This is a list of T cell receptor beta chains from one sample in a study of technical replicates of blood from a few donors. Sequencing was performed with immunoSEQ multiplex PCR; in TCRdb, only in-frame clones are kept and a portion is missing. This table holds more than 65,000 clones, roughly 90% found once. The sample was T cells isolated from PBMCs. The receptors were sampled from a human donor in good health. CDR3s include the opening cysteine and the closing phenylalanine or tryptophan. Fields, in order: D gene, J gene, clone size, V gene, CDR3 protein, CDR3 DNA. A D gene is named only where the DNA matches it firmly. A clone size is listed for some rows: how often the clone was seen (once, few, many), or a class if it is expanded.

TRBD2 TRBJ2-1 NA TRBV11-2 CASSFLAGEYNEQFF TGTGCCAGCAGCTTCCTAGCGGGCGAATACAATGAGCAGTTCTTC
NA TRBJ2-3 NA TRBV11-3 CASSLTVSTDTQYF TGTGCCAGCAGCTTAACTGTTAGCACAGATACGCAGTATTTT
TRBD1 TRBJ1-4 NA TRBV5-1 CASSLGEMGQLIYEKLFF TGCGCCAGCAGCTTGGGGGAAATGGGACAGCTTATTTATGAAAAACTGTTTTTT
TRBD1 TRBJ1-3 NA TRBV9 CASSVSRTGGNTIYF TGTGCCAGCAGCGTGTCCCGGACAGGGGGAAACACCATATATTTT
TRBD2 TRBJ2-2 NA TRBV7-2 CASSLRLAGWNTGELFF TGTGCCAGCAGCCTTCGACTAGCGGGTTGGAACACCGGGGAGCTGTTTTTT
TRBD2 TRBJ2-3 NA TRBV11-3 CASTPGLAEATDTQYF TGTGCCAGCACCCCCGGACTAGCGGAGGCCACAGATACGCAGTATTTT
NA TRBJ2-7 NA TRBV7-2 CASSLRGGYYEQYF TGTGCCAGCAGCTTACGTGGCGGATACTACGAGCAGTACTTC
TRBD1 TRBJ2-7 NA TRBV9 CASSVAYGTGRGEQYF TGTGCCAGCAGCGTAGCCTACGGGACAGGGAGGGGCGAGCAGTACTTC
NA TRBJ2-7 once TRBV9 CASSVDWEIYEQYF TGTGCCAGCAGCGTAGATTGGGAGATCTACGAGCAGTACTTC
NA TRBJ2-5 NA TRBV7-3 CASSSGQMETQYF TGTGCCAGCAGCTCCGGACAGATGGAGACCCAGTACTTC
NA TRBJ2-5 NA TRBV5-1 CASSLARETQYF TGCGCCAGCAGCTTGGCACGGGAGACCCAGTACTTC
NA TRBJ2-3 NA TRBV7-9 CASSATDTQYF TGTGCCAGCAGCGCGACAGATACGCAGTATTTT
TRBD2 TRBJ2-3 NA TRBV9 CASSVESPVAGGGTQYF TGTGCCAGCAGCGTAGAATCCCCGGTAGCGGGAGGTGGAACGCAGTATTTT
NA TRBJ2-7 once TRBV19 CASSIREGLRYYEQYF TGTGCCAGTAGTATACGAGAGGGTCTCCGGTACTACGAGCAGTACTTC
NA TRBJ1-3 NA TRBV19 CASSIDSYSGNTIYF TGTGCCAGTAGTATAGACTCCTACTCTGGAAACACCATATATTTT
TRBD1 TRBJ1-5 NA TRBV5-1 CASSPKGGFQPQHF TGCGCCAGCAGCCCAAAAGGGGGCTTCCAGCCCCAGCATTTT
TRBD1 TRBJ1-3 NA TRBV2 CASRGTAGNTIYF TGTGCCAGCAGGGGGACAGCAGGAAACACCATATATTTT